The 30 T cell receptor beta chains presented below share a single source sample, sequenced in a study of quantifying T cell responses using KT2 cells. Study information: TCR alpha and beta constant-region primers primed reverse transcription of RNA.

An oligo carrying a UMI was ligated to the cDNA 3' end. An equimolar mix of RC1.1 and RC1.2 primed the beta chain across TRBC1 and TRBC2. Each CDR3 protein is one row after TCRdb ran MiXCR on the UMI-ligation and nested PCR reads. The sample consists of more than 55,000 distinct CDR3 sequences, more than 9% of them appearing once. The sequencing input was PBMCs spiked with cells of the T cell clone KT2. The source is a human donor.

This clonotype was picked up a small number of times. The chain has TRBV5-6 and TRBJ2-1; no clear D. V was clipped by 5 bases and J by 9 bases, with 21 bases between them. This CDR3 spans 15 amino acids. Per the germline V gene, CDR1 is SGHDT and CDR2 is YYEEEE. CDR3 nucleotides: TGTGCCAGCAGTCTTAGGGTGGTGGGTTTAGGTGAGCAGTTCTTC. Its translation is CASSLRVVGLGEQFF.

The CDR3 sequence is CAGLTAYQETQYF. Written as DNA, the CDR3 is TGTGCCGGTCTGACAGCATACCAAGAGACCCAGTACTTC. This sequence joins TRBV2 and TRBJ2-5; a weak D match, TRBD1 (5 bases). The CDR3 spans 13 residues. V lost 11 bases and J lost 0, with 13 bases in between. Per germline, CDR1 SNHLY and CDR2 FYNNEI. Complete variable domain (other parts from reference TRBV2 and TRBJ2-5): EPEVTQTPSHQVTQMGQEVILRCVPISNHLYFYWYRQILGQKVEFLVSFYNNEISEKSEIFDDQFSVERPDGSNFTLKIRSTKLEDSAMYFCAGLTAYQETQYFGPGTRLLVL.

CDR3 amino acids: CASSATSGSVNTGELFF. CDR3 DNA sequence: TGTGCCAGCAGCGCGACTAGCGGGAGTGTGAACACCGGGGAGCTGTTTTTT. V is TRBV7-6 and J is TRBJ2-2; 12 positions match TRBD2. The junction had 5 bases not matched to a gene; V was cut back by 5 bases and J by 1 base. The CDR3 is 17 residues long. CDR1 and CDR2 (germline): SGHVS, FNYEAQ.

This clonotype was found a few times. V and J are TRBV6-1 and TRBJ1-5, with D tentatively TRBD1 (5 bases). This CDR3 comprises 16 residues. Trimming pared 2 bases from V and 9 bases from J, leaving 20 bases between. Looked up from germline, CDR1 is MNHNS and CDR2 is SASEGT. CDR3 sequence reads: CASSEWRGGTAVPQHF. CDR3 nucleotide sequence: TGTGCCAGCAGTGAATGGAGGGGAGGGACGGCGGTGCCCCAGCATTTT.

This clonotype has a count of ten or more. V is TRBV3-1 and J is TRBJ2-6; D tentatively reads TRBD1 or TRBD2 (5 bases each). V was pared by 4 bases and J by 0 bases, with 10 bases between. This CDR3 has 16 amino acids. Germline lookup yields CDR1 LGHDT and CDR2 YNNKEL (reference sequence). CDR3 DNA: TGTGCCAGCAGCCGACGGGGCGTCTCTGGGGCCAACGTCCTGACTTTC. Translating gives CASSRRGVSGANVLTF.

This sequence joins TRBV28 and TRBJ1-2, with 7 bases that match TRBD1. Germline loops: CDR1 MDHEN, CDR2 SYDVKM. Trimming took 7 bases from V and 6 from J; bases not matched to a gene: 5. This CDR3 spans 12 amino acids. CDR3 amino acids: CASISTGDGYTF. CDR3 nucleotides: TGTGCCAGCATTTCCACAGGGGATGGCTACACCTTC.

V is TRBV2 and J is TRBJ1-2; 10 nucleotides match TRBD1. Germline values: CDR1 SNHLY, CDR2 FYNNEI. This CDR3 has 19 amino acids. With V trimmed by 3 bases and J by 3 bases, 16 bases remained unmatched. The CDR3: CASSEGNGQGGRRDYGYTF. CDR3 sequence (DNA): TGTGCCAGCAGTGAGGGGAATGGACAGGGGGGTCGGCGAGACTATGGCTACACCTTC.

The gene calls are TRBV4-3 and TRBJ2-6, with D possibly TRBD2 on 5 matching bases. The CDR3 length is 15 residues. CDR1 and CDR2 (germline): LGHNA, YSLEER. V was trimmed by 0 bases and J by 2 bases, leaving 5 bases between them. The CDR3 DNA reads as TGCGCCAGCAGCCAAGAGAGGGCTGGGGCCAACGTCCTGACTTTC. It specifies CASSQERAGANVLTF.

The chain employs TRBV29-1 and TRBJ2-1, with D possibly TRBD1 on 6 matching bases. Trimming took off 7 bases at V and 8 bases at J, with 21 bases between the two ends. CDR3 length equals 14 residues. CDR1 and CDR2 (germline): SQVTM, ANQGSEA. CDR3 loop: CSAAGTTGPHEQFF. In nucleotides, the CDR3 is TGCAGCGCCGCCGGGACAACGGGGCCCCATGAGCAGTTCTTC.

The chain carries TRBV14 and TRBJ1-2; 7 bases map to TRBD1. There are 14 residues in the CDR3. Unmatched junction bases numbered 10, after V lost 4 bases and J lost 8 bases. Germline V gene data show CDR1 as SGHDN and CDR2 as FVKESK. CDR3 sequence reads: CASSPRTGRDGYTF. Written as DNA, the CDR3 is TGTGCCAGCAGCCCGAGGACAGGCCGGGACGGCTACACCTTC.

This clonotype was found a few times. This chain links TRBV29-1 with TRBJ1-2; 7 positions agree with TRBD1. CDR1 and CDR2 from the germline V gene are SQVTM and ANQGSEA. V lost 7 bases and J lost 3; bases outside the gene matches: 5. The CDR3 totals 12 residues. Here the CDR3 DNA reads TGCAGCGAGACAGGGCCCGACTATGGCTACACCTTC. The encoded protein is CSETGPDYGYTF.

The chain employs TRBV19 and TRBJ2-1; D remains ambiguous. CDR1 is LNHDA and CDR2 is SQIVND in the germline V gene (reference sequence). The ends were cut back, 6 bases at V and 3 bases at J, with 3 bases in the middle. The CDR3 is made up of 11 amino acids. The CDR3 bases are TGTGCCAGTAGAGGCTACAATGAGCAGTTCTTC. Amino acids: CASRGYNEQFF. Full variable domain (rest looked up from reference TRBV19 and TRBJ2-1): DGGITQSPKYLFRKEGQNVTLSCEQNLNHDAMYWYRQDPGQGLRLIYYSQIVNDFQKGDIAEGYSVSREKKESFPLTVTSAQKNPTAFYLCASRGYNEQFFGPGTRLTVL.

This clonotype occurred a few times. V is TRBV5-1 and J is TRBJ2-1, with TRBD2 identical over 7 bases. The CDR3 sequence is 15 residues long. The junction had 2 bases not matched to a gene; V was cut back by 0 bases and J by 2 bases. CDR1 and CDR2 (germline): SGHRS, YFSETQ. CDR3 nucleotide sequence: TGCGCCAGCAGCTTGGCCAGCGGGACCTACAATGAGCAGTTCTTC. This sequence encodes CASSLASGTYNEQFF.

In this sample, this clonotype turned up a few times. V usage is TRBV12-3 or TRBV12-4 and J usage is TRBJ1-2; D is unclear. V was trimmed by 7 bases and J by 4 bases, leaving 13 bases between them. This CDR3 comprises 13 residues. The DNA for the CDR3 is TGTGCCAGCACCTTGGGAGCCTCCTATGGCTACACCTTC. As protein: CASTLGASYGYTF.

The chain carries TRBV6-5 and TRBJ1-2, with TRBD1 matching over 9 bases. With V trimmed by 5 bases and J by 4 bases, 5 bases remained unmatched. CDR1 and CDR2 from the germline V gene are MNHEY and SVGAGI. This CDR3 contains 14 residues. CDR3 residues: CASSTGGSGYGYTF. CDR3 in DNA: TGTGCCAGCAGTACAGGGGGCTCGGGCTATGGCTACACCTTC.

This clonotype was observed a few times. The rearrangement uses TRBV5-5 and TRBJ2-7, with TRBD1 matching 9 bases. The CDR3 has 14 amino acids. V lost 3 bases, J lost 4 bases, and 5 bases stayed unmatched. Germline-derived CDR1 and CDR2 are SGHKS and YYEKEE (reference sequence). The CDR3 reads CASSSGQGLYEQYF. CDR3 coding DNA: TGTGCCAGCAGCTCAGGACAGGGGTTGTACGAGCAGTACTTC.

This clonotype was counted only a few times. V gene TRBV27 combines with J gene TRBJ1-6; maybe TRBD1 (5 bases). V was cut by 2 bases and J by 9 bases, with 11 bases left in between. The CDR3 loop spans 14 amino acids. The germline V gene has CDR1 MNHEY and CDR2 SMNVEV (reference sequence). The DNA for the CDR3 is TGTGCCAGCAGTTTAGAACCCGGGGGTTCACCCCTCCACTTT. Translating gives CASSLEPGGSPLHF.

The chain links TRBV20-1 to TRBJ2-7; 9 bases fit TRBD1. Germline CDR1 DFQATT, CDR2 SNEGSKA (reference sequence). The CDR3 is 14 residues long. V dropped 1 base and J dropped 1; count of bases not matched to a gene: 2. The CDR3 sequence: CSARVGTGSYEQYF. In DNA form, the CDR3 reads TGCAGTGCTAGAGTCGGGACAGGGTCCTACGAGCAGTACTTC.

The CDR3 DNA reads as TGTGCCTCTCGACGGATACAAGGGGCGCGTGATGGCTACACCTTC. Its translation is CASRRIQGARDGYTF. This rearrangement joins TRBV19 to TRBJ1-2; D is possibly TRBD1 (5 bases). V lost 11 bases to trimming and J lost 6 bases, with 25 bases between them. CDR3 length: 15 amino acids. Germline-derived CDR1 and CDR2 are LNHDA and SQIVND (reference sequence).

This clonotype was detected a few times. This chain connects TRBV5-1 to TRBJ2-7; 8 positions agree with TRBD2. Germline V gives CDR1 SGHRS, CDR2 YFSETQ. J lost 2 bases, V lost 4 bases, and 8 bases had no gene match. CDR3 length: 15 residues. The CDR3 DNA sequence: TGCGCCAGCAGCCAGAGACCCGGGGGGGCCTACGAGCAGTACTTC. Encoded protein: CASSQRPGGAYEQYF.

V and J are TRBV28 and TRBJ1-2, with D possibly matching TRBD1 (5 bases). V lost 3 bases and J lost 8, with 19 bases in between. Germline values: CDR1 MDHEN, CDR2 SYDVKM. CDR3 length equals 15 residues. The CDR3 spells CASSFLVLQAGGYTF. The CDR3 DNA reads TGTGCCAGCAGTTTCTTAGTGCTACAGGCAGGCGGCTACACCTTC.

This clonotype has a handful of counts. The chain is built from TRBV20-1 and TRBJ1-2; 7 bases align to TRBD1. CDR3 size: 14 residues. Germline V gene lookup returns CDR1 DFQATT and CDR2 SNEGSKA (reference sequence). Germline trimming cut 0 bases from V and 3 bases from J; bases unmatched to any gene: 4. In DNA form, the CDR3 reads TGCAGTGCTAGAGATTTTACAGGGGACTATGGCTACACCTTC. Protein product: CSARDFTGDYGYTF.

As regards this clonotype: A much larger clone differs from this one at a single base, so this may be a read error. The chain carries TRBV7-8 and TRBJ1-2, with a possible D match to TRBD1 (5 bases). The CDR3 runs to 16 residues. Germline CDR1 and CDR2: SGHVS and FQNEAQ. CDR3 loop: CASSLIRGSGNYGYNF. The CDR3 DNA reads TGTGCCAGCAGCTTAATAAGGGGTTCCGGCAACTATGGCTACAACTTC.

This clonotype was observed at least ten times. The V and J genes are TRBV2 and TRBJ1-1; no clear D gene. Germline-derived CDR1 and CDR2 are SNHLY and FYNNEI. This CDR3 has 12 amino acids. V lost 6 bases and J lost 4, with 9 bases in between. This chain's CDR3 is CASSEERTEAFF. The CDR3 nucleotides are TGTGCCAGCAGCGAGGAACGCACTGAAGCTTTCTTT.

This clonotype was observed a handful of times. The chain uses TRBV7-8 and TRBJ1-1; no firm D call. V was shortened by 5 bases and J by 4 bases, with 14 bases between the two germline ends. CDR1 and CDR2 from the germline V gene are SGHVS and FQNEAQ. The CDR3 is 14 amino acids. This CDR3 reads CASSAQHGFTEAFF. CDR3 bases: TGTGCCAGCAGCGCACAACACGGGTTCACTGAAGCTTTCTTT.

The rearrangement uses TRBV7-2 and TRBJ2-5; D may be TRBD1 (6 bases). V was clipped by 5 bases and J by 5 bases, with 12 bases between them. This CDR3 is 13 amino acids long. Per germline, CDR1 SGHTA and CDR2 FQGNSA. The CDR3 DNA is TGTGCCAGCAGCCAAGGTCAGGGGGAGACCCAGTACTTC. Amino acids: CASSQGQGETQYF.

This clonotype has only a few counts. The chain is built from TRBV12-3 or TRBV12-4 and TRBJ2-1; TRBD1 aligns across 9 bases. This CDR3 has 20 residues. J was trimmed by 9 bases and V by 3 bases; bases with no gene match: 24. CDR3 sequence reads: CASSFVALSLRDRDRGEQFF. The DNA for the CDR3 is TGTGCCAGCAGTTTTGTGGCTTTGTCTCTCCGGGACAGGGATAGGGGTGAGCAGTTCTTC.

This clonotype occurred many times. This chain joins TRBV19 and TRBJ2-3, with D possibly matching TRBD1 (5 bases). The CDR3 is 13 residues long. V lost 6 bases, J lost 4 bases, and 11 bases lay in between. Germline V gene data show CDR1 as LNHDA and CDR2 as SQIVND (reference sequence). CDR3 bases: TGTGCCAGTAGGGTCCAGGGCGCAGATACGCAGTATTTT. Protein: CASRVQGADTQYF.

The CDR3 is CASSLGREERPQHF. CDR3 DNA: TGTGCCAGCAGTTTAGGGAGGGAGGAACGGCCCCAGCATTTT. The chain combines TRBV12-3 or TRBV12-4 with TRBJ1-5; no firm D call. CDR3 length: 14 amino acids. Trimming stripped 1 base from V and 9 bases from J, with 13 bases between.

This clonotype showed up many times. The CDR3 DNA sequence: TGCGCCAGCAGCGGACTAGCGGGGGACCAAGAGACCCAGTACTTC. Translating it yields CASSGLAGDQETQYF. The chain is built from TRBV5-1 and TRBJ2-5; TRBD2 aligns across 13 bases. Germline V CDR1 and CDR2: SGHRS, YFSETQ. This CDR3 has 15 residues. Unmatched junction bases numbered 0, after V lost 4 bases and J lost 0 bases.